This TCR beta chain was retrieved from a study of TIL therapy for anti-PD-1-resistant metastatic lung cancer. Study observations and caveats: This highly selected cohort may not generalize to typical lung cancer patients.

Indicated time point: pre-treatment sample, taken before nivolumab and TIL therapy. Enrollment ran from late 2017 to early 2020. About this clone itself: Its antigen is undetermined.

This CDR3 is built from 15 residues. Per the germline V gene, CDR1 is SEHNR and CDR2 is FQNEAQ (reference sequence). V gave up 4 bases and J gave up 2 bases; unmatched junction bases: 4. This was the immunoSEQ v3 assay. TCRdb's table, derived via immunoSEQ multiplex PCR, lists solely in-frame clones and lacks some. The sample lists around 20,000 clones; nearly 80% were seen once. The receptor was isolated from a person aged 25 to 80 with non-small cell lung cancer. The chain uses TRBV7-9 and TRBJ2-5; 10 nucleotides line up with TRBD2. The sequencing used blood, collected at baseline. Here the CDR3 reads CASSSGTSAQETQYF. The DNA for the CDR3 is TGTGCCAGCAGCTCAGGGACTAGCGCTCAAGAGACCCAGTACTTC.